The next 3 T cell receptor beta chains were all read from a single sample in a study of technical replicates of blood from a few donors. Profiling relied on immunoSEQ multiplex PCR, and the TCRdb table lists in-frame clones only, not all of them. Found here are just over 70,000 clones, 90% to 95% of them singletons; the top ten hold about 0.35%. Sequenced: T cells isolated from PBMCs. These receptor sequences come from a human donor in good health.

The V and J genes are TRBV29-1 and TRBJ2-1, with D possibly matching TRBD2 (5 bases). CDR1 SQVTM and CDR2 ANQGSEA come from the germline V gene. The CDR3 is made up of 13 amino acids. The V and J ends lost 8 bases and 8 bases respectively, with 19 bases between them. CDR3 coding DNA: TGCAGCTACGAGGGCGCTACTACGGATGAGCAGTTCTTC. This encodes CSYEGATTDEQFF.

The V call is TRBV6-5, the J call TRBJ1-2; D not certain. Germline-derived CDR1 and CDR2 are MNHEY and SVGAGI. V lost 6 bases and J lost 6, with 20 bases in between. This CDR3 has 15 amino acids. The CDR3 here is CASSSYGPWYHGYTF. CDR3 nucleotides: TGTGCCAGCAGCTCCTATGGGCCCTGGTATCATGGCTACACCTTC.

The V call is TRBV29-1, the J call TRBJ2-7; 7 nucleotides line up with TRBD1. CDR3 length: 14 amino acids. With V trimmed by 5 bases and J by 5 bases, 12 bases remained unmatched. Germline V CDR1 and CDR2: SQVTM, ANQGSEA. The CDR3 DNA sequence: TGCAGCGTTCGAGGTTTAGGGGGCTTCGACGAGCAGTACTTC. This codes for CSVRGLGGFDEQYF.